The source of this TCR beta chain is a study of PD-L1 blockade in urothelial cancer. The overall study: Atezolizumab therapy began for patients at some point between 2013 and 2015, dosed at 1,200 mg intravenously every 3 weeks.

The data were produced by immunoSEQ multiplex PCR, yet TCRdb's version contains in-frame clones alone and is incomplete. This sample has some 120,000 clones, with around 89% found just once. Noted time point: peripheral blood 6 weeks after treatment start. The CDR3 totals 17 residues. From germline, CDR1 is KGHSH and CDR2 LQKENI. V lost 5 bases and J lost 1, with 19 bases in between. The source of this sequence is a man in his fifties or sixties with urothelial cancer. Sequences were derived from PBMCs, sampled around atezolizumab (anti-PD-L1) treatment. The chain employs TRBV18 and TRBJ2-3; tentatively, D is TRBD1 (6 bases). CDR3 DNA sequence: TGTGCCAGCTCAAAAAATACGAGGGCAGGGGGCACAGATACGCAGTATTTT. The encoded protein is CASSKNTRAGGTDTQYF.